This TCR beta chain was documented in a study of T cell responses to AZD1222 COVID-19 vaccine. Looking at the study overall: Second-dose intervals of approximately 4 or approximately 12 weeks were pooled. Whole-study results and caveats: The donors showed a predominance of white British ancestry and of females, with possible underestimation of clonal diversity. Increases in Spike-specific TCR breadth and depth were seen after two AZD1222 doses. Unmutated variant regions are reportedly targeted by nearly half of spike-specific TCRs.

The CDR3 loop spans 15 amino acids. Germline CDR1 reads MDHEN; CDR2 reads SYDVKM. The J segment lost 3 bases and the V segment lost 5 bases, leaving 6 bases of the junction unmatched. As regards this clone: Antigen: not known.

Produced via immunoSEQ multiplex PCR; TCRdb's table is partial and in-frame only. The table includes roughly 97,000 clones, about 90% detected once. The chain employs TRBV28 and TRBJ1-4; 7 nucleotides match TRBD1. The source was peripheral blood, collected on day 0 of AZD1222 vaccination. This receptor was identified in an adult in good health. The CDR3 DNA is TGTGCCAGCAGTAACAGGGGTGCGTCTAATGAAAAACTGTTTTTT. As protein: CASSNRGASNEKLFF.